Presented here are 28 T cell receptor beta chains from one specimen sequenced in a study of cytomegalovirus exposure and HLA in healthy donors. The PCR had 60 Vbeta and 13 Jbeta primers. TCRdb keeps only in-frame clones here, not all; method: immunoSEQ multiplex PCR. The sample data list 200,000 to 250,000 clones. Material for sequencing was PBMCs. Source of these receptors: a woman in her twenties or thirties in good health and CMV-seropositive.

The chain employs TRBV7-2 and TRBJ2-1, with a tentative D call TRBD2 (6 bases). The V gene lost 6 bases and the J gene lost 5 bases, with 11 bases spanning the gap. Germline V lookup: CDR1 SGHTA, CDR2 FQGNSA. The CDR3 consists of 13 residues. The CDR3 DNA reads as TGTGCCAGCAGGCGGACTATTAACAATGAGCAGTTCTTC. Protein product: CASRRTINNEQFF.

The chain couples TRBV7-9 to TRBJ2-1, with 7 bases identical to TRBD2. V shed 3 bases and J 9 bases; nucleotides not matched to a gene: 5. Germline V lookup: CDR1 SEHNR, CDR2 FQNEAQ (reference sequence). This CDR3 comprises 13 residues. In DNA form, the CDR3 reads TGTGCCAGCAGCTTGGTGGGGGGGATTGAGCAGTTCTTC. Residues: CASSLVGGIEQFF. The whole variable domain, remainder taken from reference TRBV7-9 and TRBJ2-1, is DTGVSQNPRHKITKRGQNVTFRCDPISEHNRLYWYRQTLGQGPEFLTYFQNEAQLEKSRLLSDRFSAERPKGSFSTLEIQRTEQGDSAMYLCASSLVGGIEQFFGPGTRLTVL.

The chain uses TRBV7-2 and TRBJ2-3; 8 nucleotides line up with TRBD1. Germline V CDR1 and CDR2: SGHTA, FQGNSA. The V segment lost 6 bases and the J segment 1 base; nucleotides outside the gene matches: 0. This CDR3 has 13 amino acids. The CDR3 sequence is CASRTGGTDTQYF. The CDR3 bases are TGTGCCAGCAGGACAGGGGGCACAGATACGCAGTATTTT.

The V call is TRBV11-1, the J call TRBJ1-6, with a possible D match to TRBD1 (6 bases). V was clipped by 2 bases and J by 7 bases, with 15 bases between them. The germline CDR1 and CDR2 sequences are SGHAT and FQDESV (reference sequence). The CDR3 loop spans 16 amino acids. The CDR3 loop is CASSLMLDRPNSPLHF. CDR3 DNA sequence: TGTGCCAGCAGCTTAATGCTCGACAGGCCCAATTCACCCCTCCACTTT.

The chain combines TRBV28 with TRBJ2-2, with D tentatively TRBD1 (6 bases). The CDR3 spans 16 residues. Per the germline V gene, CDR1 is MDHEN and CDR2 is SYDVKM. Trimming left V 4 bases short and J 6 bases short, with 18 bases between. The CDR3 reads CASSSKSTQGSGELFF. For the CDR3, the DNA is TGTGCCAGCAGTTCCAAGAGCACTCAGGGGTCCGGGGAGCTGTTTTTT.

The chain uses TRBV6-5 and TRBJ2-7, with unresolved D. The germline V gene has CDR1 MNHEY and CDR2 SVGAGI. There are 12 residues in the CDR3. Trimming took off 6 bases at V and 2 bases at J, with 8 bases between the two ends. CDR3 coding DNA: TGTGCCAGCAGCAACAGACCCTACGAGCAGTACTTC. Translation: CASSNRPYEQYF.

This chain joins TRBV7-9 and TRBJ2-5; D possibly corresponds to TRBD2 (5 bases). Per the germline V gene, CDR1 is SEHNR and CDR2 is FQNEAQ (reference sequence). The CDR3 is 15 amino acids. With 4 bases removed from V and 2 bases from J, the gap between germline ends came to 14 bases. CDR3 protein: CASSSTGTGQETQYF. The CDR3, as DNA: TGTGCCAGCAGCTCGACTGGTACGGGGCAAGAGACCCAGTACTTC.

The chain couples TRBV5-1 to TRBJ1-3; no clear D. The CDR3 runs to 14 residues. The V and J ends lost 0 bases and 4 bases respectively, with 8 bases between them. From germline, CDR1 is SGHRS and CDR2 YFSETQ. In DNA, the CDR3 is TGCGCCAGCAGCTTGGCCGGCAGGGGAAACACCATATATTTT. Its translation: CASSLAGRGNTIYF.

This sequence joins TRBV11-2 and TRBJ1-2, with a possible D match to TRBD1 (5 bases). The CDR3 totals 15 residues. CDR1 and CDR2 (germline): SGHAT, FQNNGV. V lost 4 bases to trimming and J lost 7 bases, with 19 bases between them. DNA of the CDR3: TGTGCCAGCAGCTCAACCCCCCGGGGGTATCGTGGCTACACCTTC. It encodes CASSSTPRGYRGYTF. Full variable domain (outside the CDR3, taken from reference TRBV11-2 and TRBJ1-2): EAGVAQSPRYKIIEKRQSVAFWCNPISGHATLYWYQQILGQGPKLLIQFQNNGVVDDSQLPKDRFSAERLKGVDSTLKIQPAKLEDSAVYLCASSSTPRGYRGYTFGSGTRLTVV.

The rearrangement uses TRBV27 and TRBJ1-5; D call uncertain. Germline lookup yields CDR1 MNHEY and CDR2 SMNVEV (reference sequence). Trimming pared 4 bases from V and 4 bases from J, leaving 8 bases between. The CDR3 is 13 amino acids. The DNA of the CDR3 is TGTGCCAGCAGTTGGACTCTAAATCAGCCCCAGCATTTT. This translates into CASSWTLNQPQHF.

Comments on this clone: Other DNA sequences in the same sample also yield this CDR3. The chain uses TRBV9 and TRBJ2-2; no reliable D call. This CDR3 is 13 amino acids long. Trimming pared 0 bases from V and 6 bases from J, leaving 6 bases between. Germline values: CDR1 SGDLS, CDR2 YYNGEE. CDR3 amino acids: CASSVASAGELFF. The DNA for the CDR3 is TGTGCCAGCAGCGTAGCCTCAGCCGGGGAGCTGTTTTTT. The whole variable domain, filled in from reference TRBV9 and TRBJ2-2, reads DSGVTQTPKHLITATGQRVTLRCSPRSGDLSVYWYQQSLDQGLQFLIQYYNGEERAKGNILERFSAQQFPDLHSELNLSSLELGDSALYFCASSVASAGELFFGEGSRLTVL.

This chain links TRBV2 with TRBJ2-3; 8 bases match TRBD2. CDR3 length equals 15 residues. Germline V lookup: CDR1 SNHLY, CDR2 FYNNEI. Trimming took 7 bases from V and 3 from J; bases not matched to a gene: 9. CDR3 nucleotides: TGTGCCAGCAACTACGGGGGGGCCTCGACAGATACGCAGTATTTT. Amino acid sequence: CASNYGGASTDTQYF.

The CDR3 reads CAISVSGDRDYEQYF. In nucleotides, the CDR3 is TGTGCCATCAGTGTTAGCGGGGACAGGGACTACGAGCAGTACTTC. The genes are TRBV10-3 and TRBJ2-7, with D tentatively TRBD1 (9 bases). The CDR3 is 15 amino acids. V was clipped by 4 bases and J by 3 bases, with 16 bases between them. Germline CDR1 ENHRY, CDR2 SYGVKD.

The chain employs TRBV9 and TRBJ2-2, with D perhaps matching TRBD2 (6 bases). The CDR3 covers 15 residues. Germline CDR1 SGDLS, CDR2 YYNGEE. V shed 3 bases and J shed 3 bases, with 12 bases lying between them. This CDR3 reads CASSARGKDTGELFF. CDR3 coding DNA: TGTGCCAGCAGCGCGCGGGGTAAGGACACCGGGGAGCTGTTTTTT.

The chain has TRBV6-1 and TRBJ1-1; D unresolved. CDR3 size: 13 residues. The V end was cut by 6 bases, the J end by 5 bases, with 13 bases between. The germline V gene encodes CDR1 MNHNS and CDR2 SASEGT. The CDR3 sequence: CASSSLGRTEAFF. The CDR3 DNA is TGTGCCAGCAGCTCACTTGGGAGGACTGAAGCTTTCTTT.

The chain carries TRBV28 and TRBJ2-6, with D hard to call. The CDR3 spans 15 residues. V lost 7 bases and J lost 0, with 10 bases in between. CDR1 MDHEN and CDR2 SYDVKM come from the germline V gene. The CDR3 nucleotides read TGTGCCAGCATCCCGGGTAGCTCTGGGGCCAACGTCCTGACTTTC. It is translated as CASIPGSSGANVLTF.

The chain joins TRBV7-2 to TRBJ1-5, with D tentatively TRBD1 (6 bases). This CDR3 region has 14 residues. The V end lost 2 bases, the J end lost 5 bases, and 10 bases lay between the germline ends. Germline V CDR1 and CDR2: SGHTA, FQGNSA. The CDR3: CASSLQGMDQPQHF. DNA for the CDR3: TGTGCCAGCAGCTTACAGGGGATGGATCAGCCCCAGCATTTT.

V is TRBV30 and J is TRBJ2-1; 8 nucleotides match TRBD1. The CDR3 runs to 13 residues. The germline gives CDR1 GTSNPN, CDR2 SVGIG (reference sequence). Germline trimming cut 5 bases from V and 9 bases from J; bases unmatched to any gene: 9. This CDR3 is CAWDRSGGSEQFF. CDR3 DNA: TGTGCCTGGGATAGATCAGGGGGCAGTGAGCAGTTCTTC. The whole variable domain, remainder taken from reference TRBV30 and TRBJ2-1, is SQTIHQWPATLVQPVGSPLSLECTVEGTSNPNLYWYRQAAGRGLQLLFYSVGIGQISSEVPQNLSASRPQDRQFILSSKKLLLSDSGFYLCAWDRSGGSEQFFGPGTRLTVL.

The chain is built from TRBV5-6 and TRBJ2-5, with 7 positions matching TRBD1. The DNA end is a closer match to TRBJ2-7, so the J assignment may be wrong. In germline, CDR1 is SGHDT, CDR2 YYEEEE. The CDR3 extends over 14 amino acids. The CDR3 here is CASSPGQSSYEQYF. The DNA for the CDR3 is TGTGCCAGCAGCCCGGGACAGAGCTCCTACGAGCAGTACTTC.

On this clone: Other DNA sequences in this specimen translate into the identical CDR3. CDR3 in amino acids: CASRQGANTEAFF. CDR3 nucleotides: TGCGCCAGCAGGCAGGGGGCGAACACTGAAGCTTTCTTT. V is TRBV5-1 and J is TRBJ1-1; 8 bases line up with TRBD1. The CDR3 is made up of 13 amino acids. From germline, CDR1 is SGHRS and CDR2 YFSETQ. The V segment lost 5 bases and the J segment 1 base; nucleotides outside the gene matches: 1.

The chain links TRBV21-1 to TRBJ2-7; whether TRBD2, the table's D call, matches the DNA was not checked. TRBV21-1 is shown as a pseudogene. This CDR3 comprises 17 residues. The CDR3 DNA follows: TGTGCCAGCAGCAGCACACATCTGGGCGGGGGGGACTACGAGCAGTACTTC. It encodes CASSSTHLGGGDYEQYF.

J is TRBJ2-1 and V is TRBV2; 12 bases are a match to TRBD2. Germline lookup yields CDR1 SNHLY and CDR2 FYNNEI. V shed 1 base, J shed 8 bases, and the junction held 0 bases outside the gene matches. This CDR3 has 14 amino acids. The CDR3 reads CASSEGTSGDEQFF. CDR3 coding DNA: TGTGCCAGCAGTGAAGGGACTAGCGGGGATGAGCAGTTCTTC.

The chain has TRBV27 and TRBJ2-5; D is possibly TRBD2 (5 bases). In germline, CDR1 is MNHEY, CDR2 SMNVEV (reference sequence). The CDR3 spans 13 residues. Between the trimmed V and J ends, which lost 5 bases and 8 bases, there was a span of 15 bases. CDR3 sequence: CASSAIGGSTQYF. In DNA form, the CDR3 reads TGTGCCAGCAGTGCCATTGGCGGGTCAACCCAGTACTTC.

V and J are TRBV28 and TRBJ2-3; 8 positions agree with TRBD2. V gave up 8 bases and J gave up 5 bases; unmatched junction bases: 18. Germline V gene data show CDR1 as MDHEN and CDR2 as SYDVKM. This CDR3 has 17 amino acids. The CDR3 DNA sequence: TGTGCCAGCCTTTCAGCGGGAGACGAACGCGGCGGAGATACGCAGTATTTT. Residues: CASLSAGDERGGDTQYF.

This chain connects TRBV7-9 to TRBJ1-5; 10 bases agree with TRBD1. Germline CDR1 and CDR2: SEHNR and FQNEAQ (reference sequence). Losses at the gene ends were 5 bases for V and 2 bases for J; bases not matched to a gene: 6. CDR3 length: 16 residues. The CDR3 bases are TGTGCCAGCAGCCAAGACAGGGGGCGCGGCAATCAGCCCCAGCATTTT. Amino acid sequence: CASSQDRGRGNQPQHF.

V is TRBV18 and J is TRBJ2-7, with 11 bases lining up with TRBD1. The CDR3 totals 14 residues. Germline V gene lookup returns CDR1 KGHSH and CDR2 LQKENI. V shed 3 bases and J 7 bases; nucleotides not matched to a gene: 5. The CDR3 region has the DNA TGTGCCAGCTCACCCCGAGGGACAGGGGGTGAGCAGTACTTC. The encoded protein is CASSPRGTGGEQYF.

The J gene is TRBJ2-7, the V gene TRBV11-3; D is possibly TRBD2 (7 bases). CDR1 is SGHNT and CDR2 is YENEEA in the germline V gene. The CDR3 is 14 residues long. Trimming cost V 2 bases and J 3 bases, with 11 bases left between them. For the CDR3, the DNA is TGTGCCAGCAGCTTAAGGGGGGGAAACTACGAGCAGTACTTC. This translates into CASSLRGGNYEQYF.

The rearrangement links TRBV10-1 to TRBJ2-4; D unclear. This CDR3 has 14 residues. The V and J ends lost 0 bases and 5 bases respectively, with 8 bases between them. Germline values: CDR1 WNHNN, CDR2 SYGVQD (reference sequence). The CDR3 nucleotides read TGCGCCAGCAGTGAGTCGGTACAGCAAAACATTCAGTACTTC. Residues: CASSESVQQNIQYF.